This T cell receptor beta chain was obtained from a study of cytomegalovirus exposure and HLA in healthy donors. PCR was performed using 60 Vbeta and 13 Jbeta primers. Profiling relied on immunoSEQ multiplex PCR, and the TCRdb table lists in-frame clones only, not all of them. This repertoire shows approximately 90,000 clones, approximately 77% found once; its top ten account for roughly 3.5%. Material for sequencing was PBMCs. This TCR derives from a man under 40 in good health and CMV-seronegative.

CDR3 region: CASSQGGRNTEAFF. DNA of the CDR3: TGTGCCAGCAGCCAAGGAGGGCGGAACACTGAAGCTTTCTTT. This chain links TRBV4-2 with TRBJ1-1, with D uncertain. V lost 1 base and J lost 1, with 7 bases in between. This CDR3 comprises 14 residues. Germline CDR1 is LGHNA and CDR2 is YNFKEQ.